Shown below are 29 T cell receptor beta chains from a single sample sequenced in a study of blood T cell repertoires in COVID-19. Some clones are missing from TCRdb's copy, which holds only in-frame ones; the method was immunoSEQ multiplex PCR. The repertoire holds just over 95,000 clones, with roughly 87% as singletons. The sequenced material came from peripheral blood. These receptors all stem from a man aged 80 or over with acute or convalescent COVID-19.

V gene TRBV5-1 combines with J gene TRBJ1-1; 7 bases fit TRBD1. The junction had 10 bases not matched to a gene; V was cut back by 2 bases and J by 0 bases. Germline V CDR1 and CDR2: SGHRS, YFSETQ. CDR3 length: 17 residues. CDR3 in DNA: TGCGCCAGCAGCTTAACGAGACAGGGATTGCTGAACACTGAAGCTTTCTTT. Translating it yields CASSLTRQGLLNTEAFF.

The V gene is TRBV5-5, the J gene TRBJ2-7, with 8 bases aligning to TRBD1. V dropped 4 bases and J dropped 1; count of bases not matched to a gene: 4. Germline V lookup: CDR1 SGHKS, CDR2 YYEKEE (reference sequence). The CDR3 length is 14 residues. The CDR3 nucleotides are TGTGCCAGCAGCCCTGGGACAGGTTCCTACGAGCAGTACTTC. Amino acid sequence: CASSPGTGSYEQYF.

This clone was seen a handful of times. This sequence joins TRBV28 and TRBJ2-7, with D unclear. Trimming took off 6 bases at V and 0 bases at J, with 9 bases between the two ends. There are 13 residues in the CDR3. CDR1 and CDR2 (germline): MDHEN, SYDVKM. This chain's CDR3 is CASRPSSSYEQYF. The CDR3 coding sequence is TGTGCCAGCAGGCCTTCTAGCTCCTACGAGCAGTACTTC. Full variable domain (outside the CDR3, taken from reference TRBV28 and TRBJ2-7): DVKVTQSSRYLVKRTGEKVFLECVQDMDHENMFWYRQDPGLGLRLIYFSYDVKMKEKGDIPEGYSVSREKKERFSLILESASTNQTSMYLCASRPSSSYEQYFGPGTRLTVT.

The rearrangement uses TRBV29-1 and TRBJ1-1; D uncertain. V gave up 6 bases and J gave up 6 bases, with 17 bases separating them. Germline lookup yields CDR1 SQVTM and CDR2 ANQGSEA. This CDR3 is built from 13 residues. CDR3 DNA: TGCAGCGTCTACAGCCAGTTGGAGGCTGAAGCTTTCTTT. This translates into CSVYSQLEAEAFF.

The V gene is TRBV12-3 or TRBV12-4, the J gene TRBJ1-2; weak D call: TRBD1 (5 bases). This CDR3 comprises 11 residues. Deletions cut 8 bases from V and 4 bases from J, with 8 bases between. The CDR3 nucleotides read TGTGCCAGCGGGACTACCTATGGCTACACCTTC. Protein: CASGTTYGYTF.

The chain carries TRBV5-3 and TRBJ2-5; TRBD1 might be the D (5 bases). TRBV5-3 is treated as an ORF (open reading frame) with a function not yet certain. V lost 1 base and J 4 bases, leaving 14 bases between the germline ends. CDR3 length equals 15 residues. CDR3 nucleotide sequence: TGTGCCAGAAGCTTGATGAACAGGCTTGGAGAGACCCAGTACTTC. Protein: CARSLMNRLGETQYF.

A note on this clone: This CDR3 is also generated by other DNA sequences in the sample. The chain links TRBV7-2 to TRBJ1-1, with 7 nucleotides matching TRBD1. The germline V gene encodes CDR1 SGHTA and CDR2 FQGNSA. The CDR3 extends over 14 amino acids. Germline trimming cut 2 bases from V and 1 base from J; bases unmatched to any gene: 1. The CDR3 nucleotides are TGTGCCAGCAGCTTACGACAGGGGAACACTGAAGCTTTCTTT. Its protein is CASSLRQGNTEAFF.

This chain joins TRBV2 and TRBJ1-1; D is unclear. There are 13 residues in the CDR3. Germline values: CDR1 SNHLY, CDR2 FYNNEI. CDR3 amino acids: CLSRERGNTEAFF. The CDR3 DNA reads TGTCTGAGCAGAGAACGCGGGAACACTGAAGCTTTCTTT.

In its sample, this clone was seen once. The chain employs TRBV5-1 and TRBJ2-1; 7 bases are a match to TRBD1. The CDR3 is 13 amino acids. The germline CDR1 and CDR2 sequences are SGHRS and YFSETQ. With 6 bases clipped from V and 9 bases from J, the junction kept 9 bases outside the gene matches. In DNA form, the CDR3 reads TGCGCCAGCACGATAGACAGGGAAGCTGAGCAGTTCTTC. Translating gives CASTIDREAEQFF.

The chain recombines TRBV2 with TRBJ1-2; TRBD1 agrees at 10 bases. Germline V CDR1 and CDR2: SNHLY, FYNNEI. Germline trimming cut 10 bases from V and 4 bases from J; bases unmatched to any gene: 6. This CDR3 comprises 13 residues. The CDR3 sequence: CATRQGAGYGYTF. The CDR3 region has the DNA TGTGCCACCAGACAGGGGGCGGGCTATGGCTACACCTTC.

This clone was detected only once. V and J are TRBV7-8 and TRBJ1-5; TRBD1 aligns across 8 bases. The CDR3 has 15 residues. Germline V CDR1 and CDR2: SGHVS, FQNEAQ. With V trimmed by 1 base and J by 7 bases, 6 bases remained unmatched. Written as DNA, the CDR3 is TGTGCCAGCAGCTTAGGCAGGGGGCAAGGACAGCCCCAGCATTTT. The encoded protein is CASSLGRGQGQPQHF.

This clone has just a few counts. The chain employs TRBV7-2 and TRBJ2-3, with TRBD2 matching 8 bases. With V trimmed by 1 base and J by 5 bases, 8 bases remained unmatched. This CDR3 spans 16 amino acids. Looked up from germline, CDR1 is SGHTA and CDR2 is FQGNSA. CDR3 amino acids: CASSLGATSGQDTQYF. The CDR3 DNA follows: TGTGCCAGCAGCTTAGGGGCAACTAGCGGCCAAGATACGCAGTATTTT.

This clone was observed a single time. The chain employs TRBV15 and TRBJ2-5; 10 bases fit TRBD2. This CDR3 comprises 14 residues. Germline CDR1 LNHNV, CDR2 YYDKDF (reference sequence). V lost 5 bases and J lost 4; bases outside the gene matches: 4. Here the CDR3 DNA reads TGTGCCACCAGCTCAGCGGGGGGGCTAGAGACCCAGTACTTC. Its translation: CATSSAGGLETQYF.

The chain carries TRBV5-1 and TRBJ2-1; TRBD2 aligns across 7 bases. V shed 4 bases, J shed 0 bases, and the junction held 1 base outside the gene matches. This CDR3 contains 14 residues. Germline assignment: CDR1 SGHRS and CDR2 YFSETQ. CDR3 nucleotide sequence: TGCGCCAGCAGCCCGGGGGGCTCCTACAATGAGCAGTTCTTC. It translates to CASSPGGSYNEQFF.

This clone was detected a few times. The rearrangement joins TRBV19 to TRBJ2-5; 8 bases map to TRBD2. Trimming cost V 3 bases and J 5 bases; bases outside gene matches: 8. The CDR3 runs 15 residues. Per the germline V gene, CDR1 is LNHDA and CDR2 is SQIVND (reference sequence). CDR3: CASSIPSLAAETQYF. The CDR3 DNA sequence: TGTGCCAGTAGTATCCCCTCACTAGCGGCGGAGACCCAGTACTTC.

J is TRBJ1-5 and V is TRBV3-1 (or the pseudogene TRBV3-2); 8 bases agree with TRBD1. Per germline, CDR1 LGHDT and CDR2 YNNKEL (reference sequence). V lost 4 bases and J lost 1; bases outside the gene matches: 0. CDR3 size: 14 residues. CDR3 residues: CASSRQGSNQPQHF. In nucleotides, the CDR3 is TGTGCCAGCAGCCGACAGGGGAGCAATCAGCCCCAGCATTTT.

The chain links TRBV19 to TRBJ1-4; D not certain. V lost 3 bases to trimming and J lost 8 bases, with 13 bases between them. From germline, CDR1 is LNHDA and CDR2 SQIVND (reference sequence). The CDR3 is made up of 14 amino acids. DNA of the CDR3: TGTGCCAGTAGTATCGGGCAACCGGGGGAAAAACTGTTTTTT. The encoded protein is CASSIGQPGEKLFF.

This chain links TRBV7-2 with TRBJ2-7, with TRBD2 identical over 9 bases. Germline V gives CDR1 SGHTA, CDR2 FQGNSA. The CDR3 has 15 residues. Losses at the gene ends were 5 bases for V and 3 bases for J; bases not matched to a gene: 8. The CDR3 sequence: CASSQERGVNYEQYF. DNA of the CDR3: TGTGCCAGCAGCCAAGAGCGGGGGGTTAACTACGAGCAGTACTTC.

This sequence joins TRBV7-6 and TRBJ2-7; 8 nucleotides match TRBD1. CDR1 is SGHVS and CDR2 is FNYEAQ in the germline V gene. This CDR3 contains 17 residues. J gave up 6 bases and V 1 base, and 14 bases lay outside the gene matches. As DNA, the CDR3 is TGTGCCAGCAGCTTAGACCCCGGGACAGGTGGTAGCGGCGAGCAGTACTTC. Its translation: CASSLDPGTGGSGEQYF.

This chain links TRBV5-1 with TRBJ1-1, with D uncertain. This CDR3 is 14 amino acids long. Germline V gene lookup returns CDR1 SGHRS and CDR2 YFSETQ. Trimming took 7 bases from V and 1 from J, leaving 14 bases between them. CDR3 nucleotide sequence: TGCGCCAGCGGCCGAGGCAGCCAGAACACTGAAGCTTTCTTT. Translating it yields CASGRGSQNTEAFF.

This clone was observed a single time. The rearrangement links TRBV5-4 to TRBJ1-6; 7 bases fit TRBD1. CDR3 length: 17 amino acids. Germline V gene sequence: CDR1 SGHNT, CDR2 YYREEE (reference sequence). V gave up 0 bases and J gave up 8 bases; unmatched junction bases: 11. Here the CDR3 reads CASSLAPSTGMDSPLHF. Written as DNA, the CDR3 is TGTGCCAGCAGCTTGGCCCCCTCGACAGGGATGGATTCACCCCTCCACTTT.

This chain joins TRBV6-2 or TRBV6-3 and TRBJ2-7; D possibly corresponds to TRBD1 (5 bases). The CDR3 runs to 16 residues. CDR1 is MNHEY and CDR2 is SVGEGT in the germline V gene. V was pared by 2 bases and J by 4 bases, with 18 bases between. The CDR3 DNA reads TGTGCCAGCAGTTACCCTTCGCAGGGATCGGGTTACGAGCAGTACTTC. Translating it yields CASSYPSQGSGYEQYF.

The genes are TRBV6-2 or TRBV6-3 and TRBJ2-1; 7 nucleotides agree with TRBD2. CDR3 size: 18 residues. CDR1 MNHEY and CDR2 SVGEGT come from the germline V gene. The V segment lost 6 bases and the J segment 6 bases; nucleotides outside the gene matches: 20. The CDR3 region has the DNA TGTGCCAGCAGCCGCTCTAGGGGCCTGGCGGGAGACGGCAATGAGCAGTTCTTC. Translation: CASSRSRGLAGDGNEQFF.

V and J are TRBV7-9 and TRBJ1-6; D might be TRBD1 (6 bases). Germline V CDR1 and CDR2: SEHNR, FQNEAQ (reference sequence). Trimming took 8 bases from V and 6 from J, leaving 14 bases between them. The CDR3 extends over 14 amino acids. Written as DNA, the CDR3 is TGTGCCAGCCAACTAACAGGGAGTAATTCACCCCTCCACTTT. This translates into CASQLTGSNSPLHF.

The chain uses TRBV5-1 and TRBJ2-7; tentatively, D is TRBD1 (5 bases). The CDR3 sequence is 13 residues long. Germline V gene lookup returns CDR1 SGHRS and CDR2 YFSETQ. The ends were cut back, 4 bases at V and 4 bases at J, with 12 bases in the middle. CDR3 sequence: CASSIDSLYEQYF. The CDR3 DNA sequence: TGCGCCAGCAGCATCGACAGTCTTTACGAGCAGTACTTC.

The chain has TRBV18 and TRBJ2-5; maybe TRBD2 (6 bases). The CDR3 covers 15 residues. V gave up 3 bases and J gave up 3 bases, with 14 bases separating them. Germline CDR1 is KGHSH and CDR2 is LQKENI. This CDR3 reads CASSPLRRDEETQYF. The CDR3 bases are TGTGCCAGCTCACCCCTAAGGAGGGATGAAGAGACCCAGTACTTC.

The rearrangement uses TRBV6-6 and TRBJ1-1; D possibly corresponds to TRBD1 (6 bases). Trimming removed 5 bases at V and 8 bases at J, with 15 bases between. The germline V gene encodes CDR1 MNHNY and CDR2 SVGAGI (reference sequence). The length of the CDR3 is 13 residues. The DNA for the CDR3 is TGTGCCAGCAGTCCCCCTACAGGGCTCGAAGCTTTCTTT. Protein product: CASSPPTGLEAFF.

This chain links TRBV7-2 with TRBJ1-2, with 9 bases fitting TRBD1. The germline gives CDR1 SGHTA, CDR2 FQGNSA. The CDR3 consists of 17 residues. The ends lost 4 bases at V and 8 bases at J; junction bases unmatched: 17. CDR3 in amino acids: CASSSSTTYRGHGGYTF. CDR3 DNA sequence: TGTGCCAGCAGCTCATCGACTACATACAGGGGGCACGGGGGCTACACCTTC.

This clone occurred a few times. The CDR3 nucleotides read TGTGCCAGCAGTGGGGACAGGAGGTACTATGGCTACACCTTC. As protein: CASSGDRRYYGYTF. This chain uses TRBV2 with TRBJ1-2, with 8 bases aligning to TRBD1. After removal of 4 bases from V and 3 bases from J, the junction contained 4 bases not matched to a gene. The V gene's germline CDR1 is SNHLY and CDR2 FYNNEI. There are 14 residues in the CDR3.